Below, one T cell receptor (beta chain) is given with its context. The antigen it recognizes is unknown. No base qualities exist here, and no much larger clone lies one base off it. Its CDR3 holds 15 amino acids, cysteine through phenylalanine. Left in the record is the CDR3 DNA by itself, 45 bases read in frame from the first base. The germline V and J ends show losses of 4 bases and 2 bases respectively, and no gene match explains 3 bases of the junction. Taken from the germline V gene, the CDR1 and CDR2 loops are SGDLS and YYNGEE. TCR beta libraries were generated from genomic DNA with the immunoSEQ kit, following the manufacturer's recommendations. Library preparation used a first multiplex PCR with proprietary primers, then a second PCR adding unique barcodes, with bead cleanups after each round. A kit-provided positive control reaction and a negative control reaction were included in every sample batch. The final libraries were assessed on an Agilent 4200 TapeStation D1000 ScreenTape, pooled by volume, and quantified by qPCR. Sequencing ran on an Illumina NextSeq500 with a MidOutput 150-cycle cartridge, using 156 Read1 and 15 Index1 cycles with kit custom primers. The pooled library was loaded at approximately 0.98 pM with around 20% PhiX control spiked in. The authors' pipeline ran thus. Vendor-processed data were analyzed in R, with a clonotype defined as all T cells sharing the same CDR3 nucleotide sequence. For clone abundance analyses, frequencies were normalized to the 10,000 most abundant clones in each sample. Public T cell clones, which averaged fewer than five per sample, were excluded before analysis. The dominant motif analysis was done with ImmunoMap using the PAM10 matrix, a gap penalty of 30, and a homology threshold of 0.3, and motifs with a cumulative frequency of at least 0.01 were considered dominant. Entries here come from immuneACCESS through TCRdb and include only in-frame sequences with V and J called. Some clones fail to appear in such tables; in the studies checked, an unresolved V gene covers under half of the shortfall, and the cause of the remainder is unknown. V and J calls plus clone size are reproduced from that table; the DNA served to infer D and trimming. This sample is represented by 10,000 to 15,000 clones; less than 70% of them were singletons. The leading ten clones occupy under 20% of the sample.

This sample was included in a study of radiation and T cells in renal cell carcinoma (TCRdb year 2020). Background on the whole study: In total, roughly 52 samples, comprising 25 or so tumors and some 27 peripheral blood samples, were subjected to TCR beta sequencing. In the approximately 53 samples combined, some 4,000,000 unique CDR3 nucleotide sequences were found, encoding 3,000,000 or so unique CDR3 amino acid sequences.

Findings and caveats that apply to the study as a whole: Compared with control tumors, irradiated tumors had a greater number of dominant CDR3 motifs, and these motifs made up a bigger portion of the repertoire. Intratumoral heterogeneity went uncaptured because the only tumor material available was small regions of 0.9 to 1 g. The single-armed trial design could not address effects of radiation dose or scheduling on the TCR repertoire. Irradiated tumors showed higher TCR clonality than controls, with the top 100 clonotypes averaging about 50% of the repertoire versus around 45% in nephrectomy-only tumors.

The sample's time point label is to be understood as: tumor resected at nephrectomy. The sample's treatment or condition label, decoded: treatment-naive control, cytoreductive nephrectomy. Control tumors came from treatment-naive renal cell carcinoma patients who underwent cytoreductive nephrectomy without prior radiation. Every patient's renal cell carcinoma showed clear cell pathology. The control tumors sequenced for TCR were resected between about 2010 and 2015 from fewer than 14 males and a handful of females whose median age was roughly 57 years (range roughly 40 to 90). Tumors were dissociated mechanically, digested with collagenase/hyaluronidase at 37 degrees C, processed in gentleMACS C tubes, and stored in liquid nitrogen. The QIAamp DNA Blood Mini Kit (Qiagen) was used to prepare genomic DNA for TCR sequencing. The analyses included only samples that passed all quality control checks.

The specimen comprised tumor tissue, sampled from a patient whose treatment was nephrectomy without radiotherapy. This clonotype was obtained from a woman older than 75 with renal cell carcinoma. The V gene is TRBV9 and the J gene is TRBJ2-3, and TRBD2 matches 11 of the central bases. The CDR3 loop reads CASSSSGGTTDTQYF. The nucleotide sequence is TGTGCCAGCAGCTCTAGCGGGGGGACCACAGATACGCAGTATTTT.